This entry concerns a single TCR beta chain. Its antigen is not yet known. The input lacks base qualities; no much larger clone sits a single base away. The germline V gene (reference sequence) specifies SGHNT as CDR1 and YYREEE as CDR2. From the cysteine up to the phenylalanine, the CDR3 has a length of 16 residues. Left in the record is the CDR3 DNA by itself, 48 bases read in frame from the first base. Trimming leaves V shorter by 0 bases and J shorter by 6 bases, with the junction holding 5 bases beyond the gene matches. TCR CDR3 regions were amplified from genomic DNA by multiplex PCR using the deep immunoSEQ assay. Extracted genomic DNA from each cell subset was distributed evenly across all wells of several immunoSEQ 96-well plates, and each plate was treated as a replicate. For sorted subsets, approximately 190 ng of genomic DNA, equivalent to 25,000 to 30,000 T cell genomes, went into each replicate PCR. Purified libraries were measured with a Qubit 3.0 fluorometer, size-checked on a Bioanalyzer 2100, and measured again with the KAPA Library Quantification kit. Each immunoSEQ 96-well plate was sequenced on its own single-read 150-cycle Illumina NextSeq 550 flow cell. On the authors' methods: Because only junctional sequences without quality scores were contained in the immunoSEQ output, filtering matching that applied to full-length reads could not be performed. To assign V/J genes and CDR3, sequences were annotated against IMGT germline references using PyIR, a Python wrapper for IgBLAST v1.9. Reads with weak V/J assignments (E-value above 1e-6), missing CDR3, stop codons, out-of-frame junctions, or ambiguous translated residues were removed. V3J clonotypes were defined as sequences sharing the same inferred V gene, J gene, and CDR3 amino acid sequence. To compute the percentage overlap between repertoires, the number of shared unique clonotypes was divided by the size of the smaller repertoire. Three approaches were used to assess repertoire richness: RTK rarefaction, the Chao1 estimator, and Recon v2.1 estimates of unobserved clonotypes. Generation probabilities were computed with OLGA for all TCRbeta clonotypes obtained by the gDNA method from four donors. In its TCRdb copy, this immuneACCESS table keeps in-frame sequences only and misses some clones. Where compared with another copy, unresolved V genes explain less than half of these, and the others have no known cause. The DNA was the basis for D and trimming; V, J and clone size are from that table. This sample lists roughly 1.5 million clones; 95% to 99% were detected once. The top ten hold 0.4% to 0.45% of the sample.

The data originate from a study of shared clonotypes between healthy human individuals (dated by TCRdb to 2019 to 2021). Turning to the overall study: Three men and a couple of women, aged 18 to 49 years, made up the cohort. For each donor, CD4 naive and CD4 memory were each given three plates, CD8 naive was given two plates, and CD8 memory was given one plate. To estimate repertoire size and how much clonotypes are shared between individuals, the study performed deep sequencing of blood TCR repertoires from a few healthy adults. To increase sequencing depth and limit assay-specific biases, TCR repertoire library preparation and sequencing were carried out by different laboratories using diverse techniques. Between about 0.8 and 9 billion PBMCs per donor were obtained by leukapheresis.

General conclusions and limits of the study: Naive subsets generally had larger estimated clonotype richness than memory subsets did. Pairwise subsampling led to the expectation that sequencing depth would affect the degree of clonotype sharing among donors. Rarefaction of sorted-subset datasets indicated incomplete sequencing despite the large sequencing depth. Clonotypes shared by all four sorted-subset donors showed higher generation probabilities than non-shared clonotypes. Sampling was restricted to blood, and TCR repertoires in tissues likely differ from the TCR repertoires found in blood. Sharing across a handful of donors was observed for around 5% of naive CD4, about 4% of naive CD8, roughly 2.3% of memory CD4, and roughly 0.4% of memory CD8 clonotypes. Because the study included a small number of donors, the genetic and exposure-history diversity represented was limited.

The donors were healthy, HIV-negative adults who had no recently reported acute infections or vaccinations. Every donor was a Caucasian adult residing in Nashville, Tennessee, USA. CD4+ T cells were enriched by magnetic negative selection, after which naive cells were positively selected on CD45RA and the negative fraction was taken as the memory subset. Blood was obtained by leukapheresis, after which PBMCs were separated by Ficoll-Histopaque density gradient centrifugation and cryopreserved in liquid nitrogen vapor phase. Analytical flow cytometry was used to check the purity and quantity of each magnetically sorted T cell population. Genomic DNA was isolated from every sorted fraction and measured by UV absorbance on a Nanodrop 2000c.

The sequenced sample was naive CD4+ T cells sorted from blood. Read against the paper, the sample's cell subset or site label means: CD45RA+ positively selected. The rearranged chain carries TRBV5-4 and TRBJ2-7; 14 nucleotides in the junction match TRBD2. The receptor comes from a young man in good health. The DNA sequence reads TGTGCCAGCAGCTTGGAGGCGGGACTAGCGGGAGTCGAGCAGTACTTC. It codes for CASSLEAGLAGVEQYF.